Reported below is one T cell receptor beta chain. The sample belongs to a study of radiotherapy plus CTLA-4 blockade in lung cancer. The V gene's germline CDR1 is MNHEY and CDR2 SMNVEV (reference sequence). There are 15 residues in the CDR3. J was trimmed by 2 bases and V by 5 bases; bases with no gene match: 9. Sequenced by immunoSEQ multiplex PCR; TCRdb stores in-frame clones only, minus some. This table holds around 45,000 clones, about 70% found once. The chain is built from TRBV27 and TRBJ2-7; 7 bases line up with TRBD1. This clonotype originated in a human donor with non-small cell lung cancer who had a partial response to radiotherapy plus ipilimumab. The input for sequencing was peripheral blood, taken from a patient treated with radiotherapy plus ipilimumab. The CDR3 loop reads CASSPLGQTAYEQYF. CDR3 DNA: TGTGCCAGCAGTCCCCTGGGACAGACCGCCTACGAGCAGTACTTC.